This T cell receptor (beta chain) was identified during a study of STAT3 mutations in large granular lymphocyte leukemia. Study-wide context: Among longitudinally sequenced T-LGLL patients, roughly half had canonical activating STAT3 mutations detected.

Repertoires were generated with immunoSEQ multiplex PCR, while TCRdb's copy carries only in-frame clones and drops some. This sample has some 25,000 clones, with 85% to 95% found just once. Overall study results and limits: Every T-LGLL patient had at least one immunodominant TCRbeta clonotype. In about 35% of the 18 patients, new TCR clonotypes emerged after therapy.

Worth noting for this clone: Antigen: not known.

There are 14 residues in the CDR3. Trimming took off 6 bases at V and 3 bases at J, with 11 bases between the two ends. CDR1 KGHSH and CDR2 LQKENI come from the germline V gene. Sequencing was done on a sample of peripheral blood mononuclear cells. This TCR was recovered from a man aged 35 to 55 with T-cell large granular lymphocyte leukemia. Some clones in this sample may be carry-over from other donors' samples. This chain connects TRBV18 to TRBJ2-2; D remains ambiguous. CDR3: CASSPGPHTGELFF. The DNA of the CDR3 is TGTGCCAGCTCCCCCGGGCCCCACACCGGGGAGCTGTTTTTT.